This T cell receptor beta chain derives from a study of somatic mutations in cytotoxic T cells in rheumatoid arthritis. Study summary: There were some V beta antibody-stained T-cell populations flow-sorted at nearly 100% purity, and these included V beta1+ cells sequenced for TCRB.

Libraries were prepared by immunoSEQ multiplex PCR; TCRdb keeps only in-frame clonotypes and omits some of them. The table includes about 7,000 clones, roughly 65% detected once. Note on this clone: Antigen specificity is unknown.

The V end was cut by 2 bases, the J end by 0 bases, with 8 bases between. The germline gives CDR1 SNHLY, CDR2 FYNNEI. The CDR3 is 15 amino acids. The study's findings and limits: The authors did not know the antigen targets of the expanded CD8+ clones. Of approximately 70 patients, fewer than 10 had a largest CD8+ clone that exceeded 20% of CD8+ cells.

This sequence joins TRBV2 and TRBJ1-3; no reliable D call. Sequencing used CD8+ T cells sorted from blood. The clonotype comes from a woman aged 40 to 49 in good health. For the CDR3, the DNA is TGTGCCAGCAGTGAACGAGGGCCCTCTGGAAACACCATATATTTT. Its protein is CASSERGPSGNTIYF.